One sample yielded the 29 T cell receptor beta chains listed below, sequenced in a study of OX40 agonist ivuxolimab in advanced cancers. Repertoires were generated with immunoSEQ multiplex PCR, while TCRdb's copy carries only in-frame clones and drops some. The data hold about 34,000 clones, with roughly 80% observed a single time. Sequences were derived from CD4+ or CD8+ T cells sorted from blood, sampled in a trial of the OX40 agonist ivuxolimab. The receptor source for this set is an adult with an advanced solid tumor such as melanoma, head and neck, liver or kidney cancer.

J is TRBJ1-6 and V is TRBV4-1; D gene unclear. In germline, CDR1 is MGHRA, CDR2 YSYEKL. Between the trimmed V and J ends, which lost 1 base and 5 bases, there was a span of 12 bases. The CDR3 runs to 16 residues. The CDR3 loop reads CASSQAPPGNNSPLHF. In nucleotides, the CDR3 is TGCGCCAGCAGCCAAGCCCCTCCGGGGAATAATTCACCCCTCCACTTT.

V and J are TRBV5-4 and TRBJ1-2; D unclear. The CDR3 runs 14 residues. Per germline, CDR1 SGHNT and CDR2 YYREEE (reference sequence). Trimming shortened V by 2 bases and J by 7 bases, and 15 bases separated the two germline ends. The CDR3 protein is CASSLVEGSSGYTF. For the CDR3, the DNA is TGTGCCAGCAGCTTAGTTGAGGGTAGCTCTGGCTACACCTTC.

The CDR3 DNA reads as TGCGCCAGCAGCCAAGATTTCCGGCGGACCAGCTCCTACGAGCAGTACTTC. Amino acids: CASSQDFRRTSSYEQYF. The rearrangement uses TRBV4-1 and TRBJ2-7; D uncertain. The CDR3 runs 17 residues. The V end lost 0 bases, the J end lost 0 bases, and 15 bases lay between the germline ends. CDR1 is MGHRA and CDR2 is YSYEKL in the germline V gene.

The rearrangement joins TRBV2 to TRBJ2-1; tentatively, D is TRBD1 or TRBD2 (5 bases each). This CDR3 has 13 amino acids. The V gene lost 7 bases and the J gene lost 6 bases, with 13 bases spanning the gap. CDR1 and CDR2 (germline): SNHLY, FYNNEI. The CDR3 spells CASNGGVRNEQFF. For the CDR3, the DNA is TGTGCCAGCAATGGGGGAGTGCGCAATGAGCAGTTCTTC.

This chain links TRBV29-1 with TRBJ2-5; TRBD2 matches 11 bases. V lost 4 bases, J lost 5 bases, and 6 bases stayed unmatched. This CDR3 has 14 amino acids. The germline CDR1 and CDR2 sequences are SQVTM and ANQGSEA. The CDR3 protein is CSVGSSGGHETQYF. In nucleotides, the CDR3 is TGCAGCGTTGGTTCTAGCGGGGGGCACGAGACCCAGTACTTC. Combining the CDR3 with reference TRBV29-1 and TRBJ2-5 gives the whole variable domain SAVISQKPSRDICQRGTSLTIQCQVDSQVTMMFWYRQQPGQSLTLIATANQGSEATYESGFVIDKFPISRPNLTFSTLTVSNMSPEDSSIYLCSVGSSGGHETQYFGPGTRLLVL.

The gene calls are TRBV20-1 and TRBJ2-7; D is ambiguous. The V end was cut by 3 bases, the J end by 2 bases, with 5 bases between. From germline, CDR1 is DFQATT and CDR2 SNEGSKA (reference sequence). The CDR3 sequence is 11 residues long. The CDR3, as DNA: TGCAGTGCTAGGCCGACCTACGAGCAGTACTTC. It codes for CSARPTYEQYF.

V is TRBV6-1 and J is TRBJ1-5; D is ambiguous. Germline CDR1 and CDR2: MNHNS and SASEGT. The CDR3 is made up of 13 amino acids. Trimming stripped 8 bases from V and 7 bases from J, with 15 bases between. This chain's CDR3 is CASSLNVRQPQHF. The CDR3, as DNA: TGTGCCAGCTCCCTTAACGTCAGACAGCCCCAGCATTTT.

V is TRBV19 and J is TRBJ1-1; 7 nucleotides line up with TRBD1. Germline CDR1 and CDR2: LNHDA and SQIVND (reference sequence). There are 14 residues in the CDR3. V was pared by 3 bases and J by 8 bases, with 9 bases of the junction left unmatched. CDR3 in DNA: TGTGCCAGTAGTATCTACCCGGAGGGGGCCGAAGCTTTCTTT. This sequence encodes CASSIYPEGAEAFF.

The chain links TRBV7-2 to TRBJ2-1; 10 nucleotides match TRBD1. The V and J ends lost 8 bases and 7 bases, in that order; junction bases with no gene match: 11. From germline, CDR1 is SGHTA and CDR2 FQGNSA. This CDR3 contains 15 residues. The CDR3 region is CASSVDRGRRNEQFF. The CDR3 DNA sequence: TGTGCCAGCTCGGTAGACAGGGGGCGTAGAAATGAGCAGTTCTTC.

The rearrangement joins TRBV13 to TRBJ2-1; 11 positions match TRBD2. The V gene end was trimmed by 1 base and the J gene end by 7 bases; junction bases not matched to a gene: 6. The CDR3 has 16 amino acids. Germline loops: CDR1 PRHDT, CDR2 FYEKMQ (reference sequence). The CDR3 reads CASSLVLAGVKNEQFF. CDR3 DNA: TGTGCCAGCAGCTTAGTACTAGCGGGAGTGAAGAATGAGCAGTTCTTC.

This clone was seen only once. The chain uses TRBV29-1 and TRBJ1-1; TRBD1 aligns across 7 bases. The CDR3 spans 13 residues. V lost 6 bases to trimming and J lost 5 bases; unmatched junction nucleotides: 9. The germline CDR1 and CDR2 sequences are SQVTM and ANQGSEA. The CDR3 bases are TGCAGCGTAGAAACAGGGGCCAGAACTGAAGCTTTCTTT. Encoded protein: CSVETGARTEAFF.

The chain recombines TRBV19 with TRBJ2-1; 9 bases fit TRBD2. Trimming at V came to 3 bases and at J to 3 bases, leaving 3 bases not matched to a gene. Germline V gene lookup returns CDR1 LNHDA and CDR2 SQIVND (reference sequence). The CDR3 is 15 residues long. In nucleotides, the CDR3 is TGTGCCAGTAGTATGATAGCGGGAGACTACAATGAGCAGTTCTTC. Amino acid sequence: CASSMIAGDYNEQFF.

This clone was observed a handful of times. The chain has TRBV6-1 and TRBJ2-3; TRBD1 matches 9 bases. After removal of 2 bases from V and 6 bases from J, the junction contained 9 bases not matched to a gene. The CDR3 length is 16 residues. Germline lookup yields CDR1 MNHNS and CDR2 SASEGT. The CDR3 nucleotides read TGTGCCAGCAGTGAAATCTGGGACAGGGCCGCGGATACGCAGTATTTT. The encoded protein is CASSEIWDRAADTQYF.

The CDR3 sequence is CASGRGSGELFF. The CDR3 bases are TGTGCTAGTGGTCGGGGGTCCGGGGAGCTGTTTTTT. The J gene is TRBJ2-2, the V gene TRBV12-5, with D possibly being TRBD2 (6 bases). The germline CDR1 and CDR2 sequences are LGHNT and FRNRAP. Trimming removed 5 bases from V and 6 bases from J, with 7 bases in between. This CDR3 has 12 residues.

The rearrangement uses TRBV9 and TRBJ2-7, with unresolved D. The CDR3 is made up of 15 amino acids. Trimming cost V 0 bases and J 2 bases, with 12 bases left between them. Germline values: CDR1 SGDLS, CDR2 YYNGEE. Here the CDR3 reads CASSVGVSSPYEQYF. In DNA, the CDR3 is TGTGCCAGCAGCGTAGGAGTTAGTTCCCCCTACGAGCAGTACTTC.

The chain couples TRBV28 to TRBJ1-6; D remains unclear. This CDR3 contains 14 residues. The germline V gene has CDR1 MDHEN and CDR2 SYDVKM. With 7 bases removed from V and 6 bases from J, the gap between germline ends came to 13 bases. The CDR3 DNA reads TGTGCCAGCACCCCGCTCGACCGTAATTCACCCCTCCACTTT. Residues: CASTPLDRNSPLHF.

This clone was found a few times. V usage is TRBV11-2 and J usage is TRBJ1-2, with 10 bases identical to TRBD1. The CDR3 is 14 residues long. V lost 0 bases, J lost 8 bases, and 3 bases stayed unmatched. From germline, CDR1 is SGHAT and CDR2 FQNNGV. CDR3 sequence (DNA): TGTGCCAGCAGCTTAGATCGGACAGGGGGAGGCTACACCTTC. Translated, it gives CASSLDRTGGGYTF.

The CDR3 region is CASRTGGANTGELFF. For the CDR3, the DNA is TGTGCCAGCAGAACAGGGGGCGCGAACACCGGGGAGCTGTTTTTT. This sequence joins TRBV9 and TRBJ2-2, with 9 bases aligning to TRBD1. The germline V gene has CDR1 SGDLS and CDR2 YYNGEE. CDR3 length equals 15 residues. V shed 5 bases, J shed 0 bases, and the junction held 2 bases outside the gene matches.

The J gene is TRBJ1-2, the V gene TRBV7-2; tentatively, D is TRBD1 (5 bases). V was shortened by 0 bases and J by 8 bases, with 13 bases between the two germline ends. CDR3 size: 14 residues. Germline values: CDR1 SGHTA, CDR2 FQGNSA. CDR3 coding DNA: TGTGCCAGCAGCTTAGCGCAGCTCAGGGTCGGCTACACCTTC. It codes for CASSLAQLRVGYTF.

The sample holds a few counts of this clone. The chain couples TRBV4-3 to TRBJ2-2, with D maybe TRBD1 (6 bases). The V gene's germline CDR1 is LGHNA and CDR2 YSLEER. This CDR3 contains 14 residues. V lost 5 bases, J lost 5 bases, and 12 bases lay in between. The CDR3 coding sequence is TGCGCCAGCAGCAGACGGACAGCGACCGGGGAGCTGTTTTTT. This encodes CASSRRTATGELFF.

This chain links TRBV5-1 with TRBJ1-2; the D is unclear. Trimming took off 4 bases at V and 4 bases at J, with 17 bases between the two ends. Germline CDR1 SGHRS, CDR2 YFSETQ. CDR3 size: 15 residues. CDR3 bases: TGCGCCAGCAGCATAAACCCGACACATTTCTATGGCTACACCTTC. Protein product: CASSINPTHFYGYTF. The whole variable domain, filled in from reference TRBV5-1 and TRBJ1-2, reads KAGVTQTPRYLIKTRGQQVTLSCSPISGHRSVSWYQQTPGQGLQFLFEYFSETQRNKGNFPGRFSGRQFSNSRSEMNVSTLELGDSALYLCASSINPTHFYGYTFGSGTRLTVV.

The chain couples TRBV18 to TRBJ2-2; no clear D. The CDR3 extends over 14 amino acids. Germline V CDR1 and CDR2: KGHSH, LQKENI. Deletions cut 0 bases from V and 3 bases from J, with 5 bases between. CDR3 bases: TGTGCCAGCTCACCACCGTTAGACACCGGGGAGCTGTTTTTT. Protein product: CASSPPLDTGELFF. The full variable domain, rest sourced from reference TRBV18 and TRBJ2-2, is NAGVMQNPRHLVRRRGQEARLRCSPMKGHSHVYWYRQLPEEGLKFMVYLQKENIIDESGMPKERFSAEFPKEGPSILRIQQVVRGDSAAYFCASSPPLDTGELFFGEGSRLTVL.

This clone was seen a single time. The rearrangement uses TRBV27 and TRBJ1-6; D is unresolved. The germline V gene encodes CDR1 MNHEY and CDR2 SMNVEV (reference sequence). The CDR3 has 15 residues. V was shortened by 6 bases and J by 11 bases, with 20 bases between the two germline ends. The CDR3 coding sequence is TGTGCCAGCAGCCCCCTGACGCCGTCTGTGACACCCCTCCACTTT. Translating it yields CASSPLTPSVTPLHF.

The chain's CDR3 is CASSPDRGYNEQFF. CDR3 DNA: TGTGCCAGCAGCCCCGACAGGGGGTACAATGAGCAGTTCTTC. The chain carries TRBV11-2 and TRBJ2-1; 9 bases map to TRBD1. V lost 5 bases to trimming and J lost 4 bases; unmatched junction nucleotides: 3. Germline-derived CDR1 and CDR2 are SGHAT and FQNNGV. The CDR3 sequence is 14 residues long.

V and J are TRBV11-2 and TRBJ2-2, with a weak D call TRBD1 (5 bases). V lost 7 bases and J 5 bases, leaving 14 bases between the germline ends. CDR1 and CDR2 from the germline V gene are SGHAT and FQNNGV. This CDR3 has 14 amino acids. CDR3 bases: TGTGCCAGCAACTCAGTTCGGACAACCGGGGAGCTGTTTTTT. This gives the protein CASNSVRTTGELFF. Full variable domain (remainder filled in from reference TRBV11-2 and TRBJ2-2): EAGVAQSPRYKIIEKRQSVAFWCNPISGHATLYWYQQILGQGPKLLIQFQNNGVVDDSQLPKDRFSAERLKGVDSTLKIQPAKLEDSAVYLCASNSVRTTGELFFGEGSRLTVL.

The chain joins TRBV5-4 to TRBJ2-2, with TRBD1 matching 10 bases. Germline V gene sequence: CDR1 SGHNT, CDR2 YYREEE (reference sequence). Trimming removed 2 bases from V and 4 bases from J; junction bases left unmatched: 5. The CDR3 has 16 amino acids. The CDR3 DNA follows: TGTGCCAGCAGCTTCCGGGACAGGGGTCGCACCGGGGAGCTGTTTTTT. It translates to CASSFRDRGRTGELFF.

This chain joins TRBV27 and TRBJ2-3; 14 bases map to TRBD2. Unmatched junction bases numbered 7, after V lost 6 bases and J lost 2 bases. The CDR3 spans 17 residues. In germline, CDR1 is MNHEY, CDR2 SMNVEV (reference sequence). The CDR3 protein is CASSLRTSGGHTDTQYF. CDR3 nucleotide sequence: TGTGCCAGCAGCCTTCGGACTAGCGGGGGGCACACAGATACGCAGTATTTT.

This clone was detected once. The CDR3 sequence: CASSYGGVTGSYEQYF. DNA of the CDR3: TGTGCCAGCAGTTACGGAGGAGTGACAGGATCCTACGAGCAGTACTTC. This rearrangement joins TRBV6-6 to TRBJ2-7; D might be TRBD1 (6 bases). Trimming removed 2 bases at V and 1 base at J, with 15 bases between. Germline assignment: CDR1 MNHNY and CDR2 SVGAGI (reference sequence). CDR3 length equals 16 residues.

V usage is TRBV6-1 and J usage is TRBJ2-1, with TRBD1 as a possible D gene (5 bases). V was pared by 3 bases and J by 4 bases, with 13 bases between. CDR1 MNHNS and CDR2 SASEGT come from the germline V gene. This CDR3 comprises 15 residues. CDR3: CASSEVQGSYNEQFF. The CDR3 DNA reads as TGTGCCAGCAGTGAGGTGCAGGGTTCATACAATGAGCAGTTCTTC.